The 14 T cell receptor beta chains given below trace back to one sample, sequenced in a study of T-cell reconstitution after alpha-beta-depleted transplantation in children. Preparation of the TCRbeta library used unique molecular identifiers. TCRdb used MiXCR to reprocess the PCR reads, holding one entry per CDR3 protein. The data hold about 140,000 distinct CDR3 sequences, with 8.5% to 10% observed a single time. Specimen: PBMCs, mostly from graft donor cells, collected 180 days after TCRalphabeta/CD19-depleted stem cell transplant. Receptors originate from a female patient younger than 10 who had a stem cell transplant for congenital amegakaryocytic thrombocytopenia, so the T cells may come from the graft donor.

This clonotype was seen repeatedly, ten times or more. V usage is TRBV9 and J usage is TRBJ2-2; the match to TRBD1 covers 8 bases. J was trimmed by 4 bases and V by 4 bases; bases with no gene match: 12. Germline values: CDR1 SGDLS, CDR2 YYNGEE. This CDR3 spans 17 amino acids. CDR3 in amino acids: CASSPRGRADFTGELFF. DNA for the CDR3: TGTGCCAGCAGCCCCAGGGGGCGAGCGGATTTCACCGGGGAGCTGTTTTTT.

There are many counts of this clonotype. J is TRBJ2-7 and V is TRBV5-1; D unresolved. Trimming shortened V by 1 base and J by 5 bases, and 13 bases separated the two germline ends. CDR3 length equals 14 residues. Looked up from germline, CDR1 is SGHRS and CDR2 is YFSETQ. In nucleotides, the CDR3 is TGCGCCAGCAGCTTGCGTCTCGCCGGAAACGAGCAGTACTTC. This encodes CASSLRLAGNEQYF.

The sample holds many counts of this clonotype. The rearrangement joins TRBV5-1 to TRBJ2-1; D may correspond to TRBD1 or TRBD2 (5 bases each). Per the germline V gene, CDR1 is SGHRS and CDR2 is YFSETQ. Trimming left V 6 bases short and J 0 bases short, with 16 bases between. There are 16 residues in the CDR3. The chain's CDR3 is CASNLGRASSYNEQFF. The CDR3, as DNA: TGCGCCAGCAACCTGGGGCGGGCAAGCTCCTACAATGAGCAGTTCTTC.

This clonotype was detected ten times or more. The CDR3 sequence: CSARDSRQGETEAFF. The CDR3 nucleotides read TGCAGTGCTAGAGATTCTAGACAGGGAGAAACTGAAGCTTTCTTT. This sequence joins TRBV20-1 and TRBJ1-1; TRBD1 matches 7 bases. The CDR3 covers 15 residues. The V gene's germline CDR1 is DFQATT and CDR2 SNEGSKA (reference sequence). V lost 0 bases, J lost 5 bases, and 9 bases stayed unmatched.

This clonotype has a count of ten or more. This CDR3 reads CASSLVDSRIYGYTF. The CDR3 DNA sequence: TGCGCCAGCAGCTTGGTAGACAGTCGAATTTATGGCTACACCTTC. The chain recombines TRBV5-1 with TRBJ1-2, with D possibly being TRBD1 (5 bases). Germline lookup yields CDR1 SGHRS and CDR2 YFSETQ. This CDR3 comprises 15 residues. Trimming left V 0 bases short and J 5 bases short, with 14 bases between.

In this sample, this clonotype turned up many times. This chain uses TRBV20-1 with TRBJ2-2, with a possible D match to TRBD1 (5 bases). The V end lost 5 bases, the J end lost 4 bases, and 11 bases lay between the germline ends. The CDR3 sequence is 13 residues long. Per germline, CDR1 DFQATT and CDR2 SNEGSKA (reference sequence). In DNA form, the CDR3 reads TGCAGTGCTCGCCAGGGTGGCACCGGGGAGCTGTTTTTT. It specifies CSARQGGTGELFF.

This clonotype showed up many times. This rearrangement joins TRBV15 to TRBJ2-2; D ambiguous. The CDR3 extends over 14 amino acids. V was shortened by 0 bases and J by 4 bases, with 6 bases between the two germline ends. The germline V gene encodes CDR1 LNHNV and CDR2 YYDKDF (reference sequence). The CDR3 loop reads CATSRDLGTGELFF. CDR3 bases: TGTGCCACCAGCAGAGATTTAGGCACCGGGGAGCTGTTTTTT.

This clonotype occurred a few times. V is TRBV12-3 or TRBV12-4 and J is TRBJ2-3; D gene ambiguous. The V end lost 0 bases, the J end lost 6 bases, and 13 bases lay between the germline ends. The CDR3 totals 15 residues. The CDR3 DNA sequence: TGTGCCAGCAGTTTAGCTAGTTCAGGCATGGATACGCAGTATTTT. It is translated as CASSLASSGMDTQYF.

This clonotype was detected ten times or more. The chain carries TRBV15 and TRBJ1-1; D call uncertain. This CDR3 contains 15 residues. Germline assignment: CDR1 LNHNV and CDR2 YYDKDF (reference sequence). Trimming stripped 0 bases from V and 4 bases from J, with 12 bases between. CDR3 protein: CATSREGLAGTEAFF. The DNA of the CDR3 is TGTGCCACCAGCAGAGAAGGGCTTGCGGGCACTGAAGCTTTCTTT.

This clonotype was counted a few times. V and J are TRBV20-1 and TRBJ1-1; D unresolved. Germline CDR1 is DFQATT and CDR2 is SNEGSKA (reference sequence). V lost 2 bases, J lost 7 bases, and 14 bases lay in between. The CDR3 extends over 13 amino acids. The CDR3 region has the DNA TGCAGTGCTAGAAGACCGGGTTTAGGTGAAGCTTTCTTT. This encodes CSARRPGLGEAFF.

The chain couples TRBV6-5 to TRBJ2-7; D is perhaps TRBD1 (6 bases). This CDR3 region has 15 residues. Germline V gene lookup returns CDR1 MNHEY and CDR2 SVGAGI. Trimming shortened V by 2 bases and J by 5 bases, and 16 bases separated the two germline ends. CDR3 coding DNA: TGTGCCAGCAGTTACCCCGACAGGCTCACCCACGAGCAGTACTTC. It is translated as CASSYPDRLTHEQYF.

This clonotype was counted many times. The CDR3 DNA reads as TGCGCCAGCAGCCAAGCGATCTCCTACGAGCAGTACTTC. This encodes CASSQAISYEQYF. The chain recombines TRBV4-3 with TRBJ2-7; D ambiguous. Germline-derived CDR1 and CDR2 are LGHNA and YSLEER. V was shortened by 1 base and J by 0 bases, with 4 bases between the two germline ends. This CDR3 contains 13 residues.

This clonotype was observed at least ten times. V usage is TRBV12-2 and J usage is TRBJ2-7; TRBD1 is taken as the D call from the table, unchecked against the DNA. TRBV12-2 is a known pseudogene. The CDR3 covers 14 residues. The CDR3 spells CASRLGTGNYEQYF. The CDR3 DNA follows: TGTGCAAGTCGCTTAGGGACAGGGAACTACGAGCAGTACTTC.

CDR3 sequence: CSAPPTGAIYNEQFF. The CDR3 region has the DNA TGCAGTGCTCCGCCTACAGGGGCGATCTACAATGAGCAGTTCTTC. The rearrangement uses TRBV20-1 and TRBJ2-1; 7 bases match TRBD1. Germline CDR1 and CDR2: DFQATT and SNEGSKA (reference sequence). V shed 5 bases, J shed 3 bases, and the junction held 10 bases outside the gene matches. The CDR3 sequence is 15 residues long.